Sequencing of this T cell receptor (beta chain) was carried out in a study of cytomegalovirus exposure and HLA in healthy donors. PCR employed 60 Vbeta and 13 Jbeta primers. Produced via immunoSEQ multiplex PCR; TCRdb's table is partial and in-frame only. This sample has around 150,000 clones, with about 80% found just once. Study conclusions and caveats: In a later analysis, HLA-associated TCR beta chains were more clonally expanded than equally common others. In an earlier analysis, productive rearrangement rates for most beta V segments clustered near 87% or 30%. A later analysis linked a missense DCLRE1C variant to TCR beta V- and J-gene trimming. Apparent HLA restriction characterized most CMV-associated TCR beta chains in a later analysis.

The CDR3 totals 13 residues. Germline CDR1 and CDR2: MNHEY and SMNVEV (reference sequence). V gave up 6 bases and J gave up 4 bases, with 12 bases separating them. With respect to this clone: Its specificity is not known.

The source is a man aged 30 to 39 in good health. The chain has TRBV27 and TRBJ1-1; TRBD1 is a possible D gene (5 bases). Material: PBMCs. The CDR3 is CASSDNTGTEAFF. CDR3 nucleotides: TGTGCCAGCAGCGATAATACAGGCACTGAAGCTTTCTTT.